This T cell receptor (beta chain) was sequenced in a study of radiotherapy plus CTLA-4 blockade in lung cancer. On the study more broadly: Disease control was present in 31% of patients, and objective responses in around 20%. Broader study findings: Tumor-derived TCR clones expanded in blood after radiotherapy plus ipilimumab. It was early blood T cell clone dynamics, with interferon-beta, that reportedly best predicted response.

Produced via immunoSEQ multiplex PCR; TCRdb's table is partial and in-frame only. The table includes roughly 45,000 clones, around 63% detected once. Comment on this clone: No antigen is known for it.

This clonotype originated in a human donor with non-small cell lung cancer who had a partial response to radiotherapy plus ipilimumab. The source material was peripheral blood, sampled from a patient treated with radiotherapy plus ipilimumab.

CDR3 DNA: TGTGCCTGGAATGTCGGGCGAGGGCACAATCAGCCCCAGCATTTT. This encodes CAWNVGRGHNQPQHF. This chain links TRBV30 with TRBJ1-5; D unresolved. Trimming removed 4 bases from V and 3 bases from J, with 16 bases in between. Germline CDR1 reads GTSNPN; CDR2 reads SVGIG (reference sequence). CDR3 size: 15 residues.